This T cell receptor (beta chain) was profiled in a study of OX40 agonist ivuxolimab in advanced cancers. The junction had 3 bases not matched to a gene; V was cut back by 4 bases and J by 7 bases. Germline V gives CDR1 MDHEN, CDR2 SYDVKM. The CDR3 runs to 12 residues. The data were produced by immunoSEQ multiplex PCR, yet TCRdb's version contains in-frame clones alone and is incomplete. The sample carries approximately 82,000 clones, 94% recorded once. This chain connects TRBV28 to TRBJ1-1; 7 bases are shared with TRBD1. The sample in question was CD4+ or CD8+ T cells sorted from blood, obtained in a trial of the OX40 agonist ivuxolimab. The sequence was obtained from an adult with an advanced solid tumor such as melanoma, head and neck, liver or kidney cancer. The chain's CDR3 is CASSSDRVEAFF. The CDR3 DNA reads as TGTGCCAGCAGTTCAGACAGGGTTGAAGCTTTCTTT.